The 23 T cell receptor beta chains in this list originate from one sample, sequenced in a study of blood T cell repertoires in COVID-19. Here immunoSEQ multiplex PCR was the method, and the copy in TCRdb shows in-frame clones only, minus some. The sample has over 30,000 clones, approximately 85% seen once. Sequencing input: peripheral blood. These receptors all stem from an older woman with active COVID-19.

This clone was counted only a few times. This chain joins TRBV9 and TRBJ2-7; TRBD1 matches at 9 bases. Per the germline V gene, CDR1 is SGDLS and CDR2 is YYNGEE. Unmatched junction bases numbered 4, after V lost 0 bases and J lost 3 bases. CDR3 length: 15 residues. For the CDR3, the DNA is TGTGCCAGCAGCGTAGATGGGACAGGGATCTACGAGCAGTACTTC. Protein: CASSVDGTGIYEQYF.

This chain uses TRBV27 with TRBJ1-6; 8 nucleotides line up with TRBD1. The CDR3 loop spans 16 amino acids. Losses at the gene ends were 5 bases for V and 7 bases for J; bases not matched to a gene: 10. CDR1 is MNHEY and CDR2 is SMNVEV in the germline V gene (reference sequence). CDR3 residues: CASSPKTGDLNSPLHF. The CDR3, as DNA: TGTGCCAGCAGTCCTAAGACAGGGGACTTAAATTCACCCCTCCACTTT.

The chain couples TRBV7-8 to TRBJ2-7; 8 nucleotides line up with TRBD1. This CDR3 is built from 16 residues. The V segment lost 2 bases and the J segment 6 bases; nucleotides outside the gene matches: 12. The V gene's germline CDR1 is SGHVS and CDR2 FQNEAQ. CDR3 in DNA: TGTGCCAGCAGCTTAAGCCCCCAAGTGGGGACAGGCGAGCAGTACTTC. Encoded protein: CASSLSPQVGTGEQYF. Filled out from reference TRBV7-8 and TRBJ2-7, the complete variable domain reads GAGVSQSPRYKVAKRGQDVALRCDPISGHVSLFWYQQALGQGPEFLTYFQNEAQLDKSGLPSDRFFAERPEGSVSTLKIQRTQQEDSAVYLCASSLSPQVGTGEQYFGPGTRLTVT.

This clone was observed a few times. The rearrangement links TRBV6-4 to TRBJ2-3, with 11 bases aligning to TRBD2. Germline CDR1 MRHNA, CDR2 SNTAGT. J lost 3 bases, V lost 6 bases, and 5 bases had no gene match. The CDR3 length is 15 residues. CDR3 DNA: TGTGCCAGCAGGGAGACTAGCGGGACGACAGATACGCAGTATTTT. Its protein product is CASRETSGTTDTQYF.

This clone is a singleton in its sample. The chain is built from TRBV6-5 and TRBJ2-5, with D possibly TRBD2 on 6 matching bases. V was cut by 7 bases and J by 5 bases, with 20 bases left in between. CDR1 is MNHEY, CDR2 SVGAGI, per germline. The CDR3 totals 15 residues. In DNA form, the CDR3 reads TGTGCCAGCAAGTGGGGGGACGGGAGCGAGGAGACCCAGTACTTC. Translating gives CASKWGDGSEETQYF.

The chain employs TRBV19 and TRBJ2-2; D is unresolved. Germline CDR1 is LNHDA and CDR2 is SQIVND (reference sequence). The CDR3 runs 14 residues. Trimming removed 7 bases from V and 4 bases from J, with 13 bases in between. CDR3 sequence: CASMRRYLTGELFF. CDR3 coding DNA: TGTGCCAGTATGAGGCGATACCTCACCGGGGAGCTGTTTTTT.

The chain recombines TRBV2 with TRBJ2-2, with 9 bases matching TRBD2. CDR3 length: 19 residues. The V gene's germline CDR1 is SNHLY and CDR2 FYNNEI. Trimming took 6 bases from V and 5 from J; bases not matched to a gene: 19. CDR3 region: CASSDGPEGGLAFTGELFF. Written as DNA, the CDR3 is TGTGCCAGCAGCGACGGACCCGAGGGGGGACTAGCCTTTACCGGGGAGCTGTTTTTT.

The chain has TRBV30 and TRBJ1-5; 9 bases agree with TRBD1. After removal of 2 bases from V and 10 bases from J, the junction contained 6 bases not matched to a gene. There are 13 residues in the CDR3. CDR1 is GTSNPN, CDR2 SVGIG, per germline (reference sequence). The CDR3 bases are TGTGCCTGGAGTTCGGGGGGACAGGGACCCCAGCATTTT. It encodes CAWSSGGQGPQHF.

The V and J genes are TRBV7-3 and TRBJ2-5; 8 nucleotides line up with TRBD2. CDR1 and CDR2 (germline): SGHTA, FQGTGA. The CDR3 runs to 12 residues. J lost 1 base, V lost 9 bases, and 1 base had no gene match. The DNA of the CDR3 is TGTGCCAGTACTAGCGGCCAAGAGACCCAGTACTTC. Amino acid sequence: CASTSGQETQYF.

CDR3 in DNA: TGTGCCAGCAGCCAAGATATGGACATCCGAAGACCTGGAAACACCATATATTTT. Protein: CASSQDMDIRRPGNTIYF. V gene TRBV3-1 (or the pseudogene TRBV3-2) combines with J gene TRBJ1-3, with a tentative D call TRBD1 (5 bases). CDR3 length: 18 amino acids. Per germline, CDR1 LGHDT and CDR2 YNNKEL (reference sequence). V was pared by 0 bases and J by 2 bases, with 17 bases between.

The V gene is TRBV30, the J gene TRBJ2-3; D ambiguous. V gave up 0 bases and J gave up 8 bases, with 12 bases separating them. This CDR3 is 13 amino acids long. CDR1 is GTSNPN, CDR2 SVGIG, per germline (reference sequence). The chain's CDR3 is CAWSVQGRGTQYF. In DNA form, the CDR3 reads TGTGCCTGGAGTGTACAAGGTCGAGGTACGCAGTATTTT.

The gene calls are TRBV5-1 and TRBJ2-2; 12 bases agree with TRBD2. CDR1 is SGHRS, CDR2 YFSETQ, per germline. The ends lost 4 bases at V and 8 bases at J; junction bases unmatched: 9. CDR3 length: 16 amino acids. This CDR3 reads CASSTGTSGLGGELFF. In nucleotides, the CDR3 is TGCGCCAGCAGCACCGGGACTAGCGGGTTAGGTGGGGAGCTGTTTTTT.

Concerning this clone: At one end the junction does not follow the germline gene, possibly because of a read error. The J gene is TRBJ2-5, the V gene TRBV7-7; TRBD1 might be the D (6 bases). Germline values: CDR1 SSHAT, CDR2 FNYEAQ (reference sequence). The CDR3 runs to 14 residues. The CDR3 nucleotides read TGTGCTAGCAGCCGAGTCAGGGGTCTGGAGACCCAGTACTTC. Translated: CASSRVRGLETQYF.

This clone has a single count. The chain couples TRBV7-3 to TRBJ2-5, with D tentatively TRBD2 (7 bases). Germline lookup yields CDR1 SGHTA and CDR2 FQGTGA. The ends were cut back, 7 bases at V and 5 bases at J, with 14 bases in the middle. The CDR3 consists of 13 residues. The CDR3: CASNGGLGETQYF. The DNA of the CDR3 is TGTGCCAGCAACGGGGGGCTGGGTGAGACCCAGTACTTC.

The rearrangement uses TRBV5-1 and TRBJ2-7; 10 nucleotides match TRBD1. The germline V gene has CDR1 SGHRS and CDR2 YFSETQ. V dropped 4 bases and J dropped 1; count of bases not matched to a gene: 11. The length of the CDR3 is 17 residues. The CDR3 DNA sequence: TGCGCCAGCAGCCTCCTCCCGTGGACAGGGGGATCCTACGAGCAGTACTTC. It encodes CASSLLPWTGGSYEQYF.

V gene TRBV7-2 combines with J gene TRBJ2-3; D uncertain. CDR3 size: 15 residues. The V and J ends lost 0 bases and 1 base respectively, with 8 bases between them. CDR1 and CDR2 from the germline V gene are SGHTA and FQGNSA. The CDR3 DNA reads as TGTGCCAGCAGCTTAGCGTATCCAGGCACAGATACGCAGTATTTT. It translates to CASSLAYPGTDTQYF.

The chain links TRBV3-1 (or the pseudogene TRBV3-2) to TRBJ2-6; 9 bases are shared with TRBD2. The CDR3 has 19 residues. Germline trimming cut 2 bases from V and 5 bases from J; bases unmatched to any gene: 13. Germline CDR1 and CDR2: LGHDT and YNNKEL (reference sequence). The CDR3 loop is CASSQTSGQILAWANVLTF. The CDR3 bases are TGTGCCAGCAGCCAAACTAGCGGGCAGATCCTAGCCTGGGCCAACGTCCTGACTTTC.

The gene calls are TRBV4-1 and TRBJ1-6, with D possibly being TRBD1 (5 bases). There are 17 residues in the CDR3. Germline V lookup: CDR1 MGHRA, CDR2 YSYEKL. Trimming took off 4 bases at V and 0 bases at J, with 13 bases between the two ends. CDR3 sequence (DNA): TGCGCCAGCAGCCCCGGGACTCCGAGCTCCTATAATTCACCCCTCCACTTT. Its protein product is CASSPGTPSSYNSPLHF.

This chain connects TRBV5-6 to TRBJ2-1; TRBD1 aligns across 8 bases. Germline trimming cut 0 bases from V and 4 bases from J; bases unmatched to any gene: 6. The CDR3 extends over 16 amino acids. In germline, CDR1 is SGHDT, CDR2 YYEEEE. The CDR3: CASSLVAGGGYNEQFF. The CDR3 bases are TGTGCCAGCAGCTTGGTGGCAGGGGGCGGGTACAATGAGCAGTTCTTC.

The CDR3 region has the DNA TGTGCCAGCAGCCAAGTTGAAAAAGCGAAAGCTTTCTTT. Translated: CASSQVEKAKAFF. This sequence joins TRBV14 and TRBJ1-1, with no clear D. Deletions cut 1 base from V and 9 bases from J, with 12 bases between. The length of the CDR3 is 13 residues. Germline assignment: CDR1 SGHDN and CDR2 FVKESK. Complete variable domain (other parts from reference TRBV14 and TRBJ1-1): EAGVTQFPSHSVIEKGQTVTLRCDPISGHDNLYWYRRVMGKEIKFLLHFVKESKQDESGMPNNRFLAERTGGTYSTLKVQPAELEDSGVYFCASSQVEKAKAFFGQGTRLTVV.

This clone is a singleton in its sample. The rearrangement uses TRBV3-1 (or the pseudogene TRBV3-2) and TRBJ2-1, with 7 bases aligning to TRBD2. The V segment lost 0 bases and the J segment 16 bases; nucleotides outside the gene matches: 9. Germline CDR1 is LGHDT and CDR2 is YNNKEL (reference sequence). CDR3 size: 13 residues. The CDR3 here is CASSQDLAGVGFF. CDR3 sequence (DNA): TGTGCCAGCAGCCAAGATCTCGCGGGAGTTGGTTTCTTC.

This clone was counted a few times. The rearrangement joins TRBV25-1 to TRBJ2-1; 9 bases fit TRBD2. The germline CDR1 and CDR2 sequences are MGHDK and SYGVNS. The CDR3 is 15 amino acids. The V gene end was trimmed by 5 bases and the J gene end by 8 bases; junction bases not matched to a gene: 10. CDR3 in amino acids: CASSISLAGPHEQFF. CDR3 nucleotides: TGTGCCAGCAGTATTTCGCTAGCGGGACCCCATGAGCAGTTCTTC.

This chain uses TRBV15 with TRBJ2-6; D remains ambiguous. The CDR3 extends over 16 amino acids. Trimming removed 2 bases at V and 0 bases at J, with 8 bases between. Looked up from germline, CDR1 is LNHNV and CDR2 is YYDKDF (reference sequence). CDR3 nucleotide sequence: TGTGCCACCAGCAGATTACTTAGCTCTGGGGCCAACGTCCTGACTTTC. It is translated as CATSRLLSSGANVLTF.